This passage covers 25 T cell receptor beta chains from one sample sequenced in a study of T cell repertoires in cytomegalovirus infection. The antigens for these receptors are not known. TCRdb fed the reads into MiXCR, producing one record per CDR3 protein. This table holds fewer than 1,000,000 distinct CDR3 sequences, 31% found once. The specimen comprised cultured CD8+ T cells from PBMCs, sampled from culture after CMV antigen stimulation. The receptor set was obtained from a human donor in good health (CMV status not recorded). Some clones in this sample may be carry-over from other donors' samples.

This clonotype appeared many times. CDR3 protein: CASSPPPAGAYTGELFF. CDR3 sequence (DNA): TGTGCCAGCAGCCCCCCCCCCGCGGGGGCCTACACCGGGGAGCTGTTTTTT. This chain uses TRBV7-6 with TRBJ2-2; a possible D gene is TRBD2 (7 bases). In germline, CDR1 is SGHVS, CDR2 FNYEAQ. Trimming took 5 bases from V and 3 from J, leaving 19 bases between them. The CDR3 totals 17 residues.

This rearrangement joins TRBV6-1 to TRBJ2-3; maybe TRBD1 (5 bases). V was cut by 2 bases and J by 1 base, with 13 bases left in between. CDR1 is MNHNS, CDR2 SASEGT, per germline. This CDR3 spans 16 amino acids. In nucleotides, the CDR3 is TGTGCCAGCAGTGAATACGGCAGGGCGGGCACAGATACGCAGTATTTT. Its translation: CASSEYGRAGTDTQYF.

This rearrangement joins TRBV27 to TRBJ1-6; tentative D call: TRBD1 (5 bases). Trimming removed 1 base from V and 7 bases from J, with 11 bases in between. Germline CDR1 MNHEY, CDR2 SMNVEV (reference sequence). The CDR3 has 15 residues. CDR3: CASSLLQGTNSPLHF. The CDR3, as DNA: TGTGCCAGCAGTTTATTGCAGGGAACCAATTCACCCCTCCACTTT.

The J gene is TRBJ1-4, the V gene TRBV6-6; TRBD1 matches 8 bases. Germline trimming cut 5 bases from V and 7 bases from J; bases unmatched to any gene: 6. CDR3 length equals 14 residues. CDR1 MNHNY and CDR2 SVGAGI come from the germline V gene (reference sequence). The CDR3 spells CASSDTGGGEKLFF. The CDR3 DNA sequence: TGTGCCAGCAGTGATACAGGGGGAGGTGAAAAACTGTTTTTT.

The table lists this clonotype with many counts. The rearrangement joins TRBV7-9 to TRBJ2-3; maybe TRBD2 (6 bases). Per germline, CDR1 SEHNR and CDR2 FQNEAQ (reference sequence). Trimming took 3 bases from V and 5 from J, leaving 15 bases between them. The CDR3 is 15 amino acids. CDR3 DNA: TGTGCCAGCAGCTTCCTAGCGCGGAGTGAAGATACGCAGTATTTT. As protein: CASSFLARSEDTQYF.

The V gene is TRBV2, the J gene TRBJ1-2; D is unresolved. Germline loops: CDR1 SNHLY, CDR2 FYNNEI. CDR3 size: 11 residues. Trimming shortened V by 10 bases and J by 2 bases, and 8 bases separated the two germline ends. CDR3 region: CATQGNYGYTF. The DNA for the CDR3 is TGTGCCACCCAAGGAAACTATGGCTACACCTTC.

The chain recombines TRBV28 with TRBJ2-7; 7 positions match TRBD2. The CDR3 consists of 17 residues. Germline V gives CDR1 MDHEN, CDR2 SYDVKM. V lost 4 bases to trimming and J lost 6 bases; unmatched junction nucleotides: 18. This CDR3 reads CASSSDYVRGREGEQYV. The CDR3 DNA reads as TGTGCCAGCAGTTCCGATTATGTCCGTGGGAGGGAAGGCGAGCAGTACGTC.

The chain joins TRBV20-1 to TRBJ2-6; D is perhaps TRBD1 (6 bases). Germline CDR1 is DFQATT and CDR2 is SNEGSKA (reference sequence). V lost 6 bases and J 3 bases, leaving 24 bases between the germline ends. The CDR3 is 18 amino acids. The CDR3 sequence is CSAQEDSQDRFGANVLTF. CDR3 DNA sequence: TGCAGTGCACAGGAGGACAGCCAGGATCGGTTTGGGGCCAACGTCCTGACTTTC.

This clonotype was counted at least ten times. The chain joins TRBV7-2 to TRBJ2-1; 14 bases match TRBD2. The CDR3 is made up of 15 amino acids. V shed 5 bases, J shed 8 bases, and the junction held 5 bases outside the gene matches. In germline, CDR1 is SGHTA, CDR2 FQGNSA. This chain's CDR3 is CASSQTSGGVYEQFF. The CDR3 nucleotides are TGTGCCAGCAGCCAGACTAGCGGGGGGGTCTATGAGCAGTTCTTC.

The chain combines TRBV6-6 with TRBJ2-3; 8 positions match TRBD2. J was trimmed by 6 bases and V by 0 bases; bases with no gene match: 8. Germline V CDR1 and CDR2: MNHNY, SVGAGI (reference sequence). The CDR3 is made up of 16 amino acids. CDR3 region: CASSYSAGDVSDTQYF. Written as DNA, the CDR3 is TGTGCCAGCAGTTACTCAGCGGGGGATGTATCGGATACGCAGTATTTT.

Only one count was recorded for this clonotype. The chain joins TRBV12-3 or TRBV12-4 to TRBJ2-1, with TRBD1 identical over 8 bases. J lost 6 bases, V lost 8 bases, and 6 bases had no gene match. The CDR3 is 13 amino acids. CDR3: CASGQGFGNEQFF. The CDR3 coding sequence is TGTGCCAGCGGACAGGGTTTTGGCAATGAGCAGTTCTTC.

This clonotype was picked up many times. The chain couples TRBV6-1 to TRBJ1-1; the D is unclear. V lost 2 bases and J lost 0, with 4 bases in between. CDR3 length: 13 residues. Germline V gene lookup returns CDR1 MNHNS and CDR2 SASEGT. The CDR3: CASSEWMNTEAFF. CDR3 DNA: TGTGCCAGCAGTGAATGGATGAACACTGAAGCTTTCTTT.

This clonotype was seen many times. V gene TRBV6-1 combines with J gene TRBJ2-3; D possibly corresponds to TRBD2 (6 bases). V was trimmed by 3 bases and J by 5 bases, leaving 18 bases between them. There are 16 residues in the CDR3. Germline-derived CDR1 and CDR2 are MNHNS and SASEGT. This chain's CDR3 is CASSDGGGLDRDTQYF. CDR3 DNA sequence: TGTGCCAGCAGTGATGGTGGGGGACTTGACCGAGATACGCAGTATTTT.

The rearrangement links TRBV11-2 to TRBJ1-5; no reliable D call. Trimming stripped 1 base from V and 6 bases from J, with 7 bases between. CDR1 and CDR2 (germline): SGHAT, FQNNGV. The CDR3 has 13 residues. CDR3 protein: CASSLVLVQPQHF. The CDR3, as DNA: TGTGCCAGCAGCTTAGTTCTAGTTCAGCCCCAGCATTTT. Looking up the rest from reference TRBV11-2 and TRBJ1-5 gives the full variable domain: EAGVAQSPRYKIIEKRQSVAFWCNPISGHATLYWYQQILGQGPKLLIQFQNNGVVDDSQLPKDRFSAERLKGVDSTLKIQPAKLEDSAVYLCASSLVLVQPQHFGDGTRLSIL.

V usage is TRBV7-9 and J usage is TRBJ1-2; 7 bases line up with TRBD1. The CDR3 contains 15 residues. Germline values: CDR1 SEHNR, CDR2 FQNEAQ (reference sequence). Unmatched junction bases numbered 13, after V lost 5 bases and J lost 7 bases. The CDR3 DNA reads TGTGCCAGCAGCCCAAGCACGACAGGGCTGGCTGGCTACACCTTC. Translation: CASSPSTTGLAGYTF.

This clonotype has more than one count but fewer than ten. The chain joins TRBV10-3 to TRBJ1-3, with a weak D call TRBD1 (5 bases). This CDR3 region has 15 residues. The germline V gene encodes CDR1 ENHRY and CDR2 SYGVKD. Trimming pared 4 bases from V and 2 bases from J, leaving 12 bases between. The CDR3 DNA reads TGTGCCATCAGTGGCGGGGGGACGGCTGGAAACACCATATATTTT. The encoded protein is CAISGGGTAGNTIYF.

The sample holds a few counts of this clonotype. This chain's CDR3 is CASSPRVNSPLHF. The CDR3 nucleotides read TGTGCCAGCAGCCCAAGAGTGAATTCACCCCTCCACTTT. This chain connects TRBV7-8 to TRBJ1-6; D gene uncertain. CDR3 size: 13 residues. Germline assignment: CDR1 SGHVS and CDR2 FQNEAQ. The V gene lost 5 bases and the J gene lost 7 bases, with 9 bases spanning the gap.

CDR3 coding DNA: TGCAGCGAACCGGGACAGGGGGGTGAGCAGTTCTTC. Amino acids: CSEPGQGGEQFF. This sequence joins TRBV29-1 and TRBJ2-1, with 11 bases lining up with TRBD1. The CDR3 consists of 12 residues. Germline V lookup: CDR1 SQVTM, CDR2 ANQGSEA. The junction had 5 bases not matched to a gene; V was cut back by 7 bases and J by 9 bases.

This chain uses TRBV7-3 with TRBJ1-2, with 10 bases lining up with TRBD1. J lost 1 base, V lost 5 bases, and 10 bases had no gene match. Germline V lookup: CDR1 SGHTA, CDR2 FQGTGA. The CDR3 is 17 amino acids. CDR3: CASSLSGTGVINYGYTF. The DNA of the CDR3 is TGTGCCAGCAGCCTGTCCGGGACAGGGGTTATTAACTATGGCTACACCTTC.

This clonotype was found many times. This rearrangement joins TRBV7-8 to TRBJ2-3, with TRBD2 matching over 11 bases. The V and J ends lost 5 bases and 9 bases, in that order; junction bases with no gene match: 10. The CDR3 loop spans 15 amino acids. Germline CDR1 is SGHVS and CDR2 is FQNEAQ. CDR3 in DNA: TGTGCCAGCAGCCTTACTAGCGGGGGAGCGAAGACGCAGTATTTT. The encoded protein is CASSLTSGGAKTQYF.

This clonotype was seen at least ten times. This rearrangement joins TRBV11-2 to TRBJ1-1; the D is unclear. The CDR3 totals 13 residues. Per germline, CDR1 SGHAT and CDR2 FQNNGV. The V end lost 2 bases, the J end lost 0 bases, and 4 bases lay between the germline ends. The CDR3 nucleotides read TGTGCCAGCAGCTTAATGATGAACACTGAAGCTTTCTTT. Its translation is CASSLMMNTEAFF. The variable domain in full, with the rest retrieved from reference TRBV11-2 and TRBJ1-1, is EAGVAQSPRYKIIEKRQSVAFWCNPISGHATLYWYQQILGQGPKLLIQFQNNGVVDDSQLPKDRFSAERLKGVDSTLKIQPAKLEDSAVYLCASSLMMNTEAFFGQGTRLTVV.

The V and J genes are TRBV4-3 and TRBJ1-3; D might be TRBD1 (5 bases). Germline V lookup: CDR1 LGHNA, CDR2 YSLEER. This CDR3 comprises 14 residues. V gave up 1 base and J gave up 12 bases, with 16 bases separating them. CDR3 sequence: CASSQASRGRHIYF. CDR3 sequence (DNA): TGCGCCAGCAGCCAAGCTTCTCGGGGACGGCACATATATTTT.

This clonotype came up a few times. V and J are TRBV28 and TRBJ2-2; 7 bases are a match to TRBD1. The CDR3 contains 14 residues. In germline, CDR1 is MDHEN, CDR2 SYDVKM. J lost 4 bases, V lost 8 bases, and 7 bases had no gene match. The CDR3 DNA follows: TGTGCCAGCGGCCCAGGGGGATCCACCGGGGAGCTGTTTTTT. Translation: CASGPGGSTGELFF.

The genes are TRBV3-1 and TRBJ2-1, with TRBD2 identical over 13 bases. Per germline, CDR1 LGHDT and CDR2 YNNKEL (reference sequence). With 4 bases clipped from V and 4 bases from J, the junction kept 10 bases outside the gene matches. The CDR3 runs 18 residues. CDR3 in amino acids: CASSPSGLAGPFYNEQFF. CDR3 coding DNA: TGTGCCAGCAGCCCCTCGGGACTAGCGGGACCCTTTTACAATGAGCAGTTCTTC.

The sample holds a few counts of this clonotype. The chain is built from TRBV6-6 and TRBJ1-4, with D possibly matching TRBD1 (5 bases). This CDR3 is 18 amino acids long. Trimming cost V 2 bases and J 3 bases, with 19 bases left between them. Germline-derived CDR1 and CDR2 are MNHNY and SVGAGI (reference sequence). CDR3 protein: CASSYPRGVGSANEKLFF. CDR3 sequence (DNA): TGTGCCAGCAGTTACCCCCGGGGGGTGGGCTCAGCTAATGAAAAACTGTTTTTT.